The subject of this entry is one T cell receptor (beta chain). Its antigen is undetermined. This sample is drawn from a study of beta chain features in type 1 diabetes. The CDR3 consists of 14 residues. The germline V gene encodes CDR1 GTSNPN and CDR2 SVGIG (reference sequence). V lost 3 bases, J lost 2 bases, and 11 bases lay in between. The authors reverse transcribed all of the isolated RNA, so sequencing captured expressed TCRB transcripts. TCRdb's copy holds only in-frame clones and misses some; the assay was immunoSEQ multiplex PCR. The top ten clones hold roughly 0.066% of a sample with around 430,000 clones, about 32% of them seen once. General study results and limits: Patients with type 1 diabetes showed fewer VDJ junction insertions and more deletions.

Source material: naive CD4+ T cells from blood. V and J are TRBV30 and TRBJ2-1; possibly TRBD1 for D (6 bases). The sequence came from a man aged 18 to 30 in good health. This CDR3 is CAWRNREPYNEQFF. The CDR3 bases are TGTGCCTGGAGGAACAGGGAACCCTACAATGAGCAGTTCTTC.